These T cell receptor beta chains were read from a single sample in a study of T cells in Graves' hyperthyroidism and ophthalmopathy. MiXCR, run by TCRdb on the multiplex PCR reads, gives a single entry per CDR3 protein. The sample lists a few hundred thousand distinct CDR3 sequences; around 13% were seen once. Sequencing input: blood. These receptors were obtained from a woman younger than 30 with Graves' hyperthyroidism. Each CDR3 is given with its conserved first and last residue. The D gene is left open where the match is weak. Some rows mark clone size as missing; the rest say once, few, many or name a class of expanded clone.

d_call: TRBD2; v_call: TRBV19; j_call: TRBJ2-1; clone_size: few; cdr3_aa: CASSEKGGTSGYNEQFF; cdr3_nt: TGTGCCAGTAGTGAAAAGGGAGGGACTAGCGGCTACAATGAGCAGTTCTTC
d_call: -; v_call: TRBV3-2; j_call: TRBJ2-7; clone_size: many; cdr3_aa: CASSPKGTGCCEQYF; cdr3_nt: TGTGCCAGCAGCCCAAAAGGGACAGGTTGTTGCGAGCAGTACTTC
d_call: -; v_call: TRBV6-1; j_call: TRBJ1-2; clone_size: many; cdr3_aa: CASSSQTRGPTLANYGYTF; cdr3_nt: TGTGCCAGCAGTTCCCAGACTCGGGGACCGACGTTAGCTAACTATGGCTACACCTTC
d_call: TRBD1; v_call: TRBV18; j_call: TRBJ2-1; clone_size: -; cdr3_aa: CASSPSDREANEQFF; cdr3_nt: TGTGCCAGCTCACCGTCGGACAGGGAGGCCAATGAGCAGTTCTTC
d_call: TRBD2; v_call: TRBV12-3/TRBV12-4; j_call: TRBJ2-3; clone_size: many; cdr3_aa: CASSPGLARTDTQYF; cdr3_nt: TGTGCCAGCAGTCCAGGACTAGCTAGGACAGATACGCAGTATTTT
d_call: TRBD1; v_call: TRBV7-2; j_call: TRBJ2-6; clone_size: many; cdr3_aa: CASSPPTGGGSGANVLTF; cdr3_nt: TGTGCCAGCAGCCCCCCGACAGGGGGCGGTTCTGGGGCCAACGTCCTGACTTTC
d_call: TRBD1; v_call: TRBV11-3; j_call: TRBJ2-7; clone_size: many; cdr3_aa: CASSQGQGESYEQYF; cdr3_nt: TGTGCCAGCAGCCAAGGACAGGGGGAATCCTACGAGCAGTACTTC
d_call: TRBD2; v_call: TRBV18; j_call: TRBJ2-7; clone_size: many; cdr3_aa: CASSPGARGTISYEQYF; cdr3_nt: TGTGCCAGCTCACCGGGCGCCCGGGGGACTATCTCCTACGAGCAGTACTTC
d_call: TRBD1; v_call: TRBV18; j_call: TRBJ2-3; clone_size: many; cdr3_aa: CASSLRQGAPGMDTQYF; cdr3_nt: TGTGCCAGCTCGCTCCGACAGGGGGCGCCCGGGATGGATACGCAGTATTTT
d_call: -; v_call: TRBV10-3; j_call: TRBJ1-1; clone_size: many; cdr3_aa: CAISDSTEAFF; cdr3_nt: TGTGCCATCAGCGACAGCACTGAAGCTTTCTTT